Sequencing of this T cell receptor beta chain was carried out in a study of blood T cell repertoires in COVID-19. Study details: COVID-19 samples from acute and convalescent phases originated in the United States, Italy and Spain.

In the study's own analysis: Reference gene primer amplification yielded estimated nucleated cell counts. The protocol was immunoSEQ multiplex PCR, while the TCRdb copy is restricted to in-frame clones and leaves out a portion. The D gene and trimming were derived from the DNA, and the V and J assignments and clone size from that table. The data show about 20,000 clones, about 92% seen once. The germline gives CDR1 SGHTA, CDR2 FQGNSA. Trimming cost V 5 bases and J 4 bases; bases outside gene matches: 10. This CDR3 is built from 16 residues. The receptor's source is a man in his 70s with acute or convalescent COVID-19. The chain employs TRBV7-2 and TRBJ2-1; 8 positions agree with TRBD1. The sequencing sample was made of peripheral blood. CDR3 loop: CASSASQGAGYNEQFF. Here the CDR3 DNA reads TGTGCCAGCAGCGCCTCCCAGGGGGCCGGATACAATGAGCAGTTCTTC. Combining the CDR3 with reference TRBV7-2 and TRBJ2-1 gives the whole variable domain GAGVSQSPSNKVTEKGKDVELRCDPISGHTALYWYRQSLGQGLEFLIYFQGNSAPDKSGLPSDRFSAERTGGSVSTLTIQRTQQEDSAVYLCASSASQGAGYNEQFFGPGTRLTVL.